This record concerns one T cell receptor beta chain sequence. The antigen remains undetermined. This sample was included in a study of response to subunit inactivated influenza vaccine. Study conclusions and caveats: Few new T cells, the authors suggested, are recruited by each seasonal influenza vaccination.

One entry per CDR3 protein, called by TCRdb with MiXCR from the RT-PCR reads. The sample includes about 800,000 distinct CDR3 sequences, 21% seen only once; the top ten take 10% to 13%. This receptor was identified in a man aged 50-60 years who received an inactivated influenza vaccine. Sequenced here: PBMCs from blood, sampled 5 days after vaccination.

This chain's CDR3 is CSATPQRRSSYNEQFF. The CDR3 region has the DNA TGCAGTGCTACCCCTCAGAGGAGGAGCTCCTACAATGAGCAGTTCTTC. The rearrangement uses TRBV20-1 and TRBJ2-1, with D possibly TRBD2 on 5 matching bases. Per germline, CDR1 DFQATT and CDR2 SNEGSKA (reference sequence). This CDR3 spans 16 amino acids. Trimming left V 4 bases short and J 0 bases short, with 16 bases between.